This is a list of T cell receptor beta chains from one sample in a study of shared clonotypes between healthy human individuals. Some clones are missing from TCRdb's copy, which holds only in-frame ones; the method was immunoSEQ multiplex PCR. In the table there are 2 million to 2.5 million clones, 85% to 95% of which are singletons. Sequenced: naive CD4+ T cells from PBMCs. These receptors came from a man between 18 and 35 years old in good health. Some clones in this sample may be carry-over from other donors' samples. CDR3s include the opening cysteine and the closing phenylalanine or tryptophan. Each record gives: J gene, clone size, V gene, D gene, CDR3 DNA, CDR3 protein. A D gene is named only where the DNA matches it firmly. A clone size is listed for some rows: how often the clone was seen (once, few, many), or a class if it is expanded.

TRBJ2-2 | NA | TRBV28 | NA | TGTGCCAGCAGACTTGACGCGACCGGGGAGCTGTTTTTT | CASRLDATGELFF
TRBJ1-1 | NA | TRBV30 | TRBD1 | TGTGCCTGGAGTGTACCAGGGACAGGGTATAGTAGCACTGAAGCTTTCTTT | CAWSVPGTGYSSTEAFF
TRBJ2-4 | NA | TRBV28 | NA | TGTGCCAGCAGTTTAAAGGGCAGGCCCGTAGCCAAAAACATTCAGTACTTC | CASSLKGRPVAKNIQYF
TRBJ1-6 | once | TRBV5-6 | NA | TGTGCCAGCAGCGGAAATGCGGGGGATGCACCCCTCCACTTT | CASSGNAGDAPLHF
TRBJ1-2 | NA | TRBV28 | NA | TGTGCCAGCAGGCCGGGACTCGAGAACTATGGCTACACCTTC | CASRPGLENYGYTF
TRBJ2-7 | NA | TRBV5-1 | NA | TGCGCCAGCAAAGGGTCTTTAACCTCCTACGAGCAGTACTTC | CASKGSLTSYEQYF
TRBJ2-3 | NA | TRBV27 | NA | TGTGCCAGCAGTTTGCGGAGACAGGGCACAGATACGCAGTATTTT | CASSLRRQGTDTQYF
TRBJ2-4 | NA | TRBV2 | NA | TGTGCCAGCAGTGCGAAAGACATTCAGTACTTC | CASSAKDIQYF
TRBJ2-1 | NA | TRBV5-8 | NA | TGTGCCAGCCAAAGACAGACCCTAGAGGAGCAGTTCTTC | CASQRQTLEEQFF
TRBJ1-1 | few | TRBV14 | NA | TGTGCCAGCACCAGACAGATGAACACTGAAGCTTTCTTT | CASTRQMNTEAFF
TRBJ2-7 | NA | TRBV28 | NA | TGTGCCAGCAGTTTATCCCTCCCGGCAAGCTCCTACGAGCAGTACTTC | CASSLSLPASSYEQYF
TRBJ1-4 | NA | TRBV9 | NA | TGTGCCAGCAGTGAAGGACACCCCGAAAAACTGTTTTTT | CASSEGHPEKLFF
TRBJ2-5 | once | TRBV18 | NA | TGTGCCAGCTCAGGGCAGTTAGGCCAAGAGACCCAGTACTTC | CASSGQLGQETQYF
TRBJ1-2 | once | TRBV20-1 | NA | TGCAGTGCTAGCAAGGGGGGGGACGCGACCTTC | CSASKGGDATF
TRBJ2-7 | NA | TRBV7-2 | NA | TGTGCCAGCAGTGCTAGCCTCTACGAGCAGTACTTC | CASSASLYEQYF
TRBJ2-1 | NA | TRBV27 | TRBD1 | TGTGCCAGCAGCCCTGACAGGGGGCGTTACAATGAGCAGTTCTTC | CASSPDRGRYNEQFF
TRBJ2-1 | NA | TRBV29-1 | TRBD2 | TGCAGCGTCGGCGGGGGGCCCGAGCAGTTCTTC | CSVGGGPEQFF
TRBJ2-3 | once | TRBV28 | NA | TGTGCCAGCAGTGAGCGGAGCACAGATACGCAGTATTTT | CASSERSTDTQYF
TRBJ2-3 | NA | TRBV11-2 | NA | TGTGCCAGCAGCTTAGGTCCAGGGAGGAGGGCAGATACGCAGTATTTT | CASSLGPGRRADTQYF
TRBJ2-7 | NA | TRBV6-4 | TRBD2 | TGTGCCAGCAGTGACCTCAGACCCACTAGCGGGAGGGTAGGGACTTACGAGCAGTACTTC | CASSDLRPTSGRVGTYEQYF
TRBJ2-7 | NA | TRBV6-5 | NA | TGTGCCAGCAGTTACAAGCGACAGACTTACGAGCAGTACTTC | CASSYKRQTYEQYF